A selection of T cell receptor beta chains follows, all from one sample in a study of blood T cells in healthy people across ages. TCRdb re-called the 5' RACE reads with MiXCR, one entry per CDR3 protein. The sample carries hundreds of thousands of distinct CDR3 sequences, less than 40% recorded once. Sequencing used blood. The receptors come from an elderly woman in good health. Both conserved end residues are part of each CDR3. The D gene is left open where the match is weak. Size values are once, few and many counts, or a class for expanded clones, and some rows have none.

CASSLLDRGRKLFF | TGTGCCAGCAGCCTCCTTGATAGGGGGCGAAAACTGTTTTTT | TRBJ1-4 | few | TRBD1 | TRBV7-8
CASSLALNSYEQYF | TGTGCCAGCAGCTTAGCGCTTAACTCCTACGAGCAGTACTTC | TRBJ2-7 | . | . | TRBV7-2
CASSQDLGWGQAYSNQPQHF | TGTGCCAGCAGCCAGGATCTTGGGTGGGGGCAGGCCTATAGCAATCAGCCCCAGCATTTT | TRBJ1-5 | few | . | TRBV2
CASSFHGPVRTDTQYF | TGTGCCAGCAGTTTCCACGGCCCCGTCCGCACAGATACGCAGTATTTT | TRBJ2-3 | . | . | TRBV12-3/TRBV12-4
CASSLAGTGKNEQFF | TGTGCCAGCAGCTTGGCCGGGACAGGTAAAAATGAGCAGTTCTTC | TRBJ2-1 | many | TRBD1 | TRBV5-5
CASSLTGTSGTHEQYF | TGCGCCAGCAGCTTGACCGGGACTAGCGGGACGCACGAGCAGTACTTC | TRBJ2-7 | once | TRBD2 | TRBV5-1
CASSVDGGQHTYEQYF | TGTGCCAGCAGCGTCGACGGGGGACAACATACCTACGAGCAGTACTTC | TRBJ2-7 | many | . | TRBV9
CASSPPKGTTEAFF | TGTGCCAGCTCACCACCGAAGGGGACCACTGAAGCTTTCTTT | TRBJ1-1 | . | . | TRBV18
CSASRGLEQYF | TGCAGTGCAAGCAGGGGGCTCGAGCAGTACTTC | TRBJ2-7 | few | TRBD1 | TRBV20-1
CSARRAGLSYNEQFF | TGCAGTGCTAGGCGTGCGGGGCTCTCCTACAATGAGCAGTTCTTC | TRBJ2-1 | . | . | TRBV20-1
CAWGSRVPWISGNEQFF | TGTGCCTGGGGGTCCAGGGTACCCTGGATTTCAGGCAATGAGCAGTTCTTC | TRBJ2-1 | many | . | TRBV30
CSARRGQANTEAFF | TGCAGTGCGAGAAGGGGACAGGCGAACACTGAAGCTTTCTTT | TRBJ1-1 | few | TRBD1 | TRBV20-1